The 28 T cell receptor beta chains given below trace back to one sample, sequenced in a study of CD8+ T cells in alopecia areata (dated by TCRdb to between 2018 and 2020). In the paper's terms, the time point label means: 4 weeks on oral tofacitinib. Reading the label with the study, this specimen's treatment or condition is: oral pan-JAK inhibitor, 5-10 mg twice daily. The library relied on the immunoSEQ multiplex PCR assay. For TCR sequencing, RNA was extracted from every sample and reverse transcribed into cDNA to serve as template. The clones in this table, taken by TCRdb from immuneACCESS, are in-frame only. Not every clone is retained; where verified, under half of the shortfall comes from an unresolved V gene, and the cause of the rest is unknown. The sample data list approximately 210,000 clones, and less than 65% of these were observed just once. Roughly 4.2% of the sample is held by the ten biggest clonotypes.

The source was CD4+ T cells sorted from blood, collected at week 4, from a patient treated with tofacitinib. These receptors were collected from a human donor with alopecia areata.

This chain links TRBV13 with TRBJ2-5; D is undetermined. V was trimmed by 2 bases and J by 2 bases, leaving 6 bases between them. The germline CDR1 and CDR2 sequences are PRHDT and FYEKMQ (reference sequence). This CDR3 contains 13 residues. The CDR3 region has the DNA TGTGCCAGCAGCTTATTCCTTCAAGAGACCCAGTACTTC. This codes for CASSLFLQETQYF.

The chain couples TRBV2 to TRBJ2-7; unclear D gene. This CDR3 is built from 14 residues. Trimming removed 4 bases from V and 5 bases from J, with 15 bases in between. Per germline, CDR1 SNHLY and CDR2 FYNNEI. The CDR3 nucleotides are TGTGCCAGCAGTGTTTCCCCCAGTTGGGACGAGCAGTACTTC. Translated, it gives CASSVSPSWDEQYF.

The chain recombines TRBV5-6 with TRBJ1-2; no reliable D call. The V end lost 5 bases, the J end lost 8 bases, and 10 bases lay between the germline ends. The CDR3 consists of 11 residues. Germline loops: CDR1 SGHDT, CDR2 YYEEEE. CDR3 sequence: CASRRGTGYTF. The DNA of the CDR3 is TGTGCCAGCAGGAGAGGCACCGGCTACACCTTC. The variable domain in full, with the rest retrieved from reference TRBV5-6 and TRBJ1-2, is DAGVTQSPTHLIKTRGQQVTLRCSPKSGHDTVSWYQQALGQGPQFIFQYYEEEERQRGNFPDRFSGHQFPNYSSELNVNALLLGDSALYLCASRRGTGYTFGSGTRLTVV.

This chain joins TRBV7-9 and TRBJ1-6; 8 bases are a match to TRBD1. This CDR3 has 18 amino acids. Germline V gene sequence: CDR1 SEHNR, CDR2 FQNEAQ (reference sequence). Germline trimming cut 0 bases from V and 0 bases from J; bases unmatched to any gene: 4. CDR3 sequence (DNA): TGTGCCAGCAGCTTAGCCTGGGACAGGAGCTCCTATAATTCACCCCTCCACTTT. Encoded protein: CASSLAWDRSSYNSPLHF.

The chain uses TRBV29-1 and TRBJ1-2; tentative D call: TRBD1 (6 bases). Between the trimmed V and J ends, which lost 7 bases and 1 base, there was a span of 10 bases. Germline CDR1 and CDR2: SQVTM and ANQGSEA. This CDR3 contains 12 residues. Here the CDR3 reads CSAEGDNYGYTF. CDR3 bases: TGCAGCGCAGAGGGGGATAACTATGGCTACACCTTC. Looking up the rest from reference TRBV29-1 and TRBJ1-2 gives the full variable domain: SAVISQKPSRDICQRGTSLTIQCQVDSQVTMMFWYRQQPGQSLTLIATANQGSEATYESGFVIDKFPISRPNLTFSTLTVSNMSPEDSSIYLCSAEGDNYGYTFGSGTRLTVV.

This chain uses TRBV7-2 with TRBJ2-5, with D hard to call. CDR3 length equals 14 residues. Germline-derived CDR1 and CDR2 are SGHTA and FQGNSA. V shed 1 base and J shed 2 bases, with 8 bases lying between them. This CDR3 reads CASSLEGWQETQYF. In DNA, the CDR3 is TGTGCCAGCAGCTTAGAAGGTTGGCAAGAGACCCAGTACTTC.

This clone has more than one count but fewer than ten. The chain couples TRBV4-3 to TRBJ1-2, with TRBD1 as a possible D gene (5 bases). The length of the CDR3 is 15 residues. Trimming removed 0 bases from V and 2 bases from J, with 10 bases in between. From germline, CDR1 is LGHNA and CDR2 YSLEER. CDR3 in amino acids: CASSQDAQGNYGYTF. The CDR3 region has the DNA TGCGCCAGCAGCCAAGATGCGCAGGGCAACTATGGCTACACCTTC.

The table lists this clone with a few counts. This chain links TRBV10-3 with TRBJ1-1, with unresolved D. In germline, CDR1 is ENHRY, CDR2 SYGVKD. V was clipped by 4 bases and J by 1 base, with 10 bases between them. CDR3 length equals 14 residues. CDR3 residues: CAISGADTNTEAFF. The DNA of the CDR3 is TGTGCCATCAGTGGGGCAGACACGAACACTGAAGCTTTCTTT.

The chain couples TRBV30 to TRBJ2-6, with D possibly being TRBD1 or TRBD2 (6 bases each). The CDR3 totals 15 residues. V dropped 8 bases and J dropped 2 bases, with 16 bases sitting between them. CDR1 GTSNPN and CDR2 SVGIG come from the germline V gene (reference sequence). The CDR3 DNA sequence: TGTGCCCGGGCCCTGGGGGGCGCTGGGGCCAACGTCCTGACTTTC. Encoded protein: CARALGGAGANVLTF.

The chain couples TRBV11-3 to TRBJ2-1, with TRBD2 identical over 8 bases. V trimming: 2 bases; J trimming: 3 bases; junction bases outside the gene matches: 6. CDR3 size: 16 residues. Germline values: CDR1 SGHNT, CDR2 YENEEA. CDR3 loop: CASSLRFGGVYNEQFF. CDR3 DNA: TGTGCCAGCAGCTTACGTTTCGGGGGGGTCTACAATGAGCAGTTCTTC.

With regard to this clone: The sample carries other DNA sequences with the same CDR3. This sequence joins TRBV20-1 and TRBJ2-3, with D uncertain. Germline V gene sequence: CDR1 DFQATT, CDR2 SNEGSKA (reference sequence). Trimming pared 6 bases from V and 0 bases from J, leaving 4 bases between. The CDR3 has 11 amino acids. DNA of the CDR3: TGCAGTGCCCCGAGCACAGATACGCAGTATTTT. The encoded protein is CSAPSTDTQYF.

This clone was seen a handful of times. The chain recombines TRBV18 with TRBJ1-5, with D perhaps TRBD1 (5 bases). The CDR3 has 14 residues. Germline V gene lookup returns CDR1 KGHSH and CDR2 LQKENI. V was cut by 3 bases and J by 3 bases, with 9 bases left in between. The chain's CDR3 is CASSPAGLNQPQHF. The CDR3 DNA sequence: TGTGCCAGCTCACCGGCAGGGCTCAATCAGCCCCAGCATTTT.

This clone has only a few counts. This chain joins TRBV15 and TRBJ1-2; D remains unclear. V lost 0 bases and J 7 bases, leaving 6 bases between the germline ends. CDR1 LNHNV and CDR2 YYDKDF come from the germline V gene (reference sequence). The CDR3 covers 12 residues. DNA of the CDR3: TGTGCCACCAGCAGAGATCCGATTGGCTACACCTTC. Encoded protein: CATSRDPIGYTF.

This sequence joins TRBV29-1 and TRBJ1-5; TRBD1 agrees at 9 bases. CDR1 SQVTM and CDR2 ANQGSEA come from the germline V gene. The V segment lost 6 bases and the J segment 3 bases; nucleotides outside the gene matches: 6. The CDR3 is 14 residues long. The CDR3 spells CSVKTGGTNQPQHF. In DNA form, the CDR3 reads TGCAGCGTCAAGACAGGGGGTACCAATCAGCCCCAGCATTTT.

This chain joins TRBV11-3 and TRBJ2-7; TRBD2 matches at 7 bases. CDR1 is SGHNT, CDR2 YENEEA, per germline. With 0 bases clipped from V and 9 bases from J, the junction kept 11 bases outside the gene matches. CDR3 size: 15 residues. CDR3 nucleotide sequence: TGTGCCAGCAGCTTAGATCACAGCGGGGACCAGGGGCAGTACTTC. It yields the protein CASSLDHSGDQGQYF. Based on the CDR3 plus reference TRBV11-3 and TRBJ2-7, the full variable domain is EAGVVQSPRYKIIEKKQPVAFWCNPISGHNTLYWYLQNLGQGPELLIRYENEEAVDDSQLPKDRFSAERLKGVDSTLKIQPAELGDSAVYLCASSLDHSGDQGQYFGPGTRLTVT.

The chain links TRBV2 to TRBJ2-7, with D possibly TRBD1 on 6 matching bases. Trimming stripped 6 bases from V and 2 bases from J, with 14 bases between. The CDR3 is 14 residues long. Germline values: CDR1 SNHLY, CDR2 FYNNEI. The chain's CDR3 is CASRDSGFTYEQYF. The CDR3 DNA reads as TGTGCCAGCAGGGACAGCGGATTTACCTACGAGCAGTACTTC.

The chain carries TRBV7-2 and TRBJ2-1; D call uncertain. The CDR3 spans 15 residues. Germline lookup yields CDR1 SGHTA and CDR2 FQGNSA. V lost 0 bases, J lost 2 bases, and 8 bases lay in between. The CDR3 spells CASSLAANTYNEQFF. CDR3 coding DNA: TGTGCCAGCAGCTTAGCGGCTAACACCTACAATGAGCAGTTCTTC.

The chain has TRBV29-1 and TRBJ1-3; TRBD1 is a possible D gene (5 bases). V shed 3 bases and J shed 3 bases, with 12 bases lying between them. The CDR3 consists of 14 residues. CDR1 is SQVTM, CDR2 ANQGSEA, per germline. DNA for the CDR3: TGCAGCGTTGATCCCAGGGAAGGTGGAAACACCATATATTTT. This translates into CSVDPREGGNTIYF.

The chain is built from TRBV23-1 and TRBJ1-4; TRBD1 is a possible D gene (6 bases). TRBV23-1 is assigned to the ORF class and has an uncertain function. This CDR3 comprises 13 residues. Between the trimmed V and J ends, which lost 5 bases and 8 bases, there was a span of 12 bases. CDR3 bases: TGCGCCAGCAGTGGCCGGAGGGGGGAAAAACTGTTTTTT. This gives the protein CASSGRRGEKLFF.

The chain uses TRBV29-1 and TRBJ1-1, with a weak D call TRBD1 (5 bases). The germline V gene has CDR1 SQVTM and CDR2 ANQGSEA. The CDR3 covers 13 residues. Trimming stripped 7 bases from V and 6 bases from J, with 18 bases between. The CDR3 spells CSGDEGQWAEAFF. The DNA of the CDR3 is TGCAGCGGGGACGAAGGGCAGTGGGCTGAAGCTTTCTTT.

The V and J genes are TRBV4-2 and TRBJ1-3, with D maybe TRBD1 (6 bases). Germline assignment: CDR1 LGHNA and CDR2 YNFKEQ. V was shortened by 1 base and J by 8 bases, with 12 bases between the two germline ends. The CDR3 totals 14 residues. The CDR3 protein is CASSQADRLDTIYF. The CDR3 DNA reads as TGTGCCAGCAGCCAAGCTGACAGGTTGGACACCATATATTTT.

This chain joins TRBV7-8 and TRBJ1-4; D is uncertain. Trimming pared 4 bases from V and 0 bases from J, leaving 9 bases between. Germline V lookup: CDR1 SGHVS, CDR2 FQNEAQ. The CDR3 contains 15 residues. For the CDR3, the DNA is TGTGCCAGCAGCTCTCGACGGACAACTAATGAAAAACTGTTTTTT. Its protein product is CASSSRRTTNEKLFF.

The V gene is TRBV5-4, the J gene TRBJ2-3, with D perhaps matching TRBD2 (6 bases). The DNA end lines up better with TRBJ2-1; the J call may be wrong. Germline V gives CDR1 SGHNT, CDR2 YYREEE (reference sequence). The CDR3 is 14 residues long. The CDR3 nucleotides are TGTGCCAGCAGCGTCGGGACTCTCGACGGAGAGCAGTTCTTC. This sequence encodes CASSVGTLDGEQFF.

This clone was found a few times. This chain joins TRBV7-2 and TRBJ2-1; D unresolved. The CDR3 is 17 amino acids. Germline CDR1 SGHTA, CDR2 FQGNSA. V was shortened by 1 base and J by 0 bases, with 13 bases between the two germline ends. The CDR3 spells CASSLDPNPGSYNEQFF. The CDR3 bases are TGTGCCAGCAGCTTAGATCCTAATCCTGGCTCCTACAATGAGCAGTTCTTC.

The chain uses TRBV6-9 and TRBJ2-7; D not certain. From germline, CDR1 is MNHGY and CDR2 SVAAGI. The CDR3 has 10 amino acids. V lost 5 bases and J lost 11, with 10 bases in between. CDR3 residues: CASSVGYEYF. CDR3 DNA: TGTGCCAGCAGTGTAGGGTACGAGTACTTC.

The rearrangement joins TRBV9 to TRBJ2-3, with D unclear. The CDR3 consists of 14 residues. With 0 bases removed from V and 4 bases from J, the gap between germline ends came to 9 bases. Germline-derived CDR1 and CDR2 are SGDLS and YYNGEE. As DNA, the CDR3 is TGTGCCAGCAGCGTAGGGGGTTGGGCAGATACGCAGTATTTT. Translating it yields CASSVGGWADTQYF.

This clone was observed a handful of times. The genes are TRBV5-1 and TRBJ1-2; the D is unclear. There are 12 residues in the CDR3. V gave up 2 bases and J gave up 2 bases, with 4 bases separating them. CDR1 is SGHRS and CDR2 is YFSETQ in the germline V gene. Here the CDR3 reads CASSFLNYGYTF. The CDR3 nucleotides are TGCGCCAGCAGCTTCCTAAACTATGGCTACACCTTC.

The V call is TRBV30, the J call TRBJ1-3; TRBD1 matches at 7 bases. The V gene's germline CDR1 is GTSNPN and CDR2 SVGIG (reference sequence). Trimming at V came to 3 bases and at J to 2 bases, leaving 1 base not matched to a gene. The CDR3 contains 13 residues. CDR3 in DNA: TGTGCCTGGAGCCAGGGGGCTGGAAACACCATATATTTT. Protein: CAWSQGAGNTIYF.